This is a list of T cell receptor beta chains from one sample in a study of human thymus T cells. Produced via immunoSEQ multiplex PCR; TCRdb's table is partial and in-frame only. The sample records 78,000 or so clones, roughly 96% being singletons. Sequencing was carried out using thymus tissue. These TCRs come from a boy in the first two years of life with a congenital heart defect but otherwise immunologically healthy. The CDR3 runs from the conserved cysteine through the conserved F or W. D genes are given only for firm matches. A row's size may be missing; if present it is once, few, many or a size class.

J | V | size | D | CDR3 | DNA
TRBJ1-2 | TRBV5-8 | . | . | CASSLAAGSGHGGYTF | TGTGCCAGCAGCTTGGCTGCGGGGTCAGGCCATGGGGGCTACACCTTC
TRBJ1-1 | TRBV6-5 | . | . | CASSYSGPGKNTEAFF | TGTGCCAGCAGTTACTCGGGCCCGGGGAAGAACACTGAAGCTTTCTTT
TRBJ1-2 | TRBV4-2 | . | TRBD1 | CASSQGSGRGQIQLLSEGDGYTF | TGTGCCAGCAGCCAAGGGAGCGGCAGGGGGCAGATACAACTATTGAGTGAGGGCGATGGCTACACCTTC
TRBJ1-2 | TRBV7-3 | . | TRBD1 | CASSLSPDRGRNGYTF | TGTGCCAGCAGCTTAAGCCCGGACAGGGGGCGAAATGGCTACACCTTC
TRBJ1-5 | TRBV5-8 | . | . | CASSLYLTVHQPQHF | TGTGCCAGCAGCTTGTATTTGACCGTACATCAGCCCCAGCATTTT
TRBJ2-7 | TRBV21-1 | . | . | CASSGHLTGPYEQYF | TGTGCCAGCAGCGGACACCTGACAGGTCCCTACGAGCAGTACTTC
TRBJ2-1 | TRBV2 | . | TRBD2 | CASSEAAAGGPGNEQFF | TGTGCCAGCAGTGAAGCGGCCGCGGGGGGGCCTGGAAATGAGCAGTTCTTC
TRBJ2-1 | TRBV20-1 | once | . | CSARSREEQFF | TGCAGTGCTAGGAGCCGGGAGGAGCAGTTCTTC
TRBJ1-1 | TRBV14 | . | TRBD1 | CASSLIKDRGNTEAFF | TGTGCCAGCAGCCTCATCAAGGACAGGGGTAACACTGAAGCTTTCTTT
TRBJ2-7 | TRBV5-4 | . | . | CASSLDGATPSYEQYF | TGTGCCAGCAGCTTGGACGGGGCTACACCCTCCTACGAGCAGTACTTC
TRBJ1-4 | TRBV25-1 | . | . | CASSELSSGTTNEKLFF | TGTGCCAGCAGTGAATTGAGTTCTGGGACAACTAATGAAAAACTGTTTTTT
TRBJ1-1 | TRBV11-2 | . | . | CASSQIRWIGNTEAFF | TGTGCCAGCAGCCAGATTAGGTGGATCGGGAACACTGAAGCTTTCTTT
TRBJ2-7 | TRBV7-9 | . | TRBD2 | CASSLVPSGSHGYEQYF | TGTGCCAGCAGCTTAGTGCCTAGCGGGAGTCATGGCTACGAGCAGTACTTC
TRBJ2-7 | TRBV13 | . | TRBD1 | CASSLGLIGQGTSYEQYF | TGTGCCAGCAGCTTAGGCCTAATCGGACAGGGCACATCCTACGAGCAGTACTTC
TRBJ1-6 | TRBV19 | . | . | CASSTDPDISPLHF | TGTGCCAGTAGCACGGACCCGGATATTTCACCCCTCCACTTT
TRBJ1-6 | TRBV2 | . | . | CASSEYGTPHSPLHF | TGTGCCAGCAGTGAATACGGCACTCCTCATTCACCCCTCCACTTT
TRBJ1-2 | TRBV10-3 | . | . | CAISGQANFRGYGYTF | TGTGCCATCAGTGGACAGGCCAATTTTCGGGGCTATGGCTACACCTTC
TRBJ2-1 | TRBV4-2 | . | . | CASSQAGNEQFF | TGTGCCAGCAGCCAAGCCGGAAATGAGCAGTTCTTC
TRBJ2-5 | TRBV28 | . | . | CASSFSEQETQYF | TGTGCCAGCAGTTTTTCAGAACAAGAGACCCAGTACTTC
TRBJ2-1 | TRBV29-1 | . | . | CSVRRGDEQFF | TGCAGCGTTCGCAGGGGCGATGAGCAGTTCTTC
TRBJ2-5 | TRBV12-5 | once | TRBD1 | CASGLVHGDSDQYF | TGTGCTAGTGGTTTGGTACACGGGGACAGCGACCAGTACTTC
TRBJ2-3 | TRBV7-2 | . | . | CASSSLITDTQYF | TGTGCCAGCAGCAGCTTAATCACAGATACGCAGTATTTT
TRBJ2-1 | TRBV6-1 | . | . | CASSEVRETQRNEQFF | TGTGCCAGCAGTGAAGTCCGGGAGACCCAGAGGAATGAGCAGTTCTTC
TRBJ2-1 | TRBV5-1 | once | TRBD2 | CASSLAGSSGSSDEQFF | TGCGCCAGCAGCTTGGCCGGGAGTAGCGGGAGCTCGGATGAGCAGTTCTTC
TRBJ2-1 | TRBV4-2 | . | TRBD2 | CASSQAISGGVRGSYNEQFF | TGTGCCAGCAGCCAAGCGATTAGCGGGGGGGTCCGAGGATCCTACAATGAGCAGTTCTTC
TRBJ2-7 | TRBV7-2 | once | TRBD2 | CASSLASGGTPYEQYF | TGTGCCAGCAGCTTAGCCAGCGGGGGGACCCCCTACGAGCAGTACTTC
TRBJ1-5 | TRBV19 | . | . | CASSIGGYSNQPQHF | TGTGCCAGTAGTATCGGCGGATATAGCAATCAGCCCCAGCATTTT
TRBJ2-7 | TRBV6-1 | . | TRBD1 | CASSDPRDRGYYEQYF | TGTGCCAGCAGTGATCCCCGGGACAGGGGGTACTACGAGCAGTACTTC
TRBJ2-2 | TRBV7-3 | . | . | CASRYTGELFF | TGTGCCAGCAGGTACACCGGGGAGCTGTTTTTT
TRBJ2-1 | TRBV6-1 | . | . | CASRRASNEQFF | TGTGCCAGCAGGAGAGCTAGTAATGAGCAGTTCTTC
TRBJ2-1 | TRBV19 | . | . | CASSIALDYSPNLSYNEQFF | TGTGCCAGTAGTATAGCTCTGGACTACTCCCCGAACTTATCCTACAATGAGCAGTTCTTC
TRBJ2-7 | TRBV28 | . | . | CASSLPLGQGGEQYF | TGTGCCAGCAGTTTACCCCTCGGGCAGGGGGGCGAGCAGTACTTC
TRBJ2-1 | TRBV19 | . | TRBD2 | CASSGLGGSCEQFF | TGTGCCAGTAGCGGACTAGGCGGTTCGTGTGAGCAGTTCTTC
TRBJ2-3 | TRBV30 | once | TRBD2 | CAWSRLAGGSDTQYF | TGTGCCTGGAGTCGACTAGCGGGGGGTTCAGATACGCAGTATTTT
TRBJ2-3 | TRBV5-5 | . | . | CASSLGIGSHGTQYF | TGTGCCAGCAGCTTGGGGATAGGAAGCCATGGTACGCAGTATTTT
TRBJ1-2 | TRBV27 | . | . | CASSLSIRNYGYTF | TGTGCCAGCAGTTTATCAATACGTAACTATGGCTACACCTTC
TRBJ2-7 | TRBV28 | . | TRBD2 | CASCTDGLAGTYEQYF | TGTGCCAGCTGTACCGACGGACTAGCGGGTACCTACGAGCAGTACTTC
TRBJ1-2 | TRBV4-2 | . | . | CASSPETGSYGYTF | TGTGCCAGCAGCCCTGAGACAGGCTCCTATGGCTACACCTTC
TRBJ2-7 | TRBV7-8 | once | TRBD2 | CASSLPWTSGGAREQYF | TGTGCCAGCAGCTTACCCTGGACTAGCGGGGGGGCCCGGGAGCAGTACTTC
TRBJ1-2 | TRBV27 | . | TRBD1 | CASSPEGARGYTF | TGTGCCAGCAGTCCGGAGGGGGCGCGTGGCTACACCTTC